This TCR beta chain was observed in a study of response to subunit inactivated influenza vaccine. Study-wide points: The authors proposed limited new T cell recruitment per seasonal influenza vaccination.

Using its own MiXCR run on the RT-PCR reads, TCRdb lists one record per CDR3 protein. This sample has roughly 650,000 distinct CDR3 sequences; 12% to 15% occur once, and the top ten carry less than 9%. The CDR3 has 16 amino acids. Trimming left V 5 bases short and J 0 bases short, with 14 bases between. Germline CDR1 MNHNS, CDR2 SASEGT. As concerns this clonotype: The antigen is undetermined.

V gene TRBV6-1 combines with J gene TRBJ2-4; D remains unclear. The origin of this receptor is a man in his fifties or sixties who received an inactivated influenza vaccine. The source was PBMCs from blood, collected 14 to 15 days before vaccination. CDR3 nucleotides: TGTGCCAGCAGTCGCCTCCGCGAGCTAGCCAAAAACATTCAGTACTTC. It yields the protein CASSRLRELAKNIQYF.